The TCR beta chain described here comes from a study of shared clonotypes between healthy human individuals. Broader study findings: Some naive CD4 clonotypes, 4.5% to 5.5%, turned up in common across a handful of donors.

From germline, CDR1 is MDHEN and CDR2 SYDVKM. Trimming left V 5 bases short and J 1 base short, with 21 bases between. The CDR3 is made up of 17 amino acids. TCRdb's copy holds only in-frame clones and misses some; the assay was immunoSEQ multiplex PCR. The sample includes 1 million to 1.2 million clones, about 80% of them seen just once. For this clone: What it binds is not known.

The receptor comes from a man between 18 and 35 years old in good health. Some clones in this sample may be carry-over from other donors' samples. The sequenced sample consisted of memory CD4+ T cells from PBMCs. Subset: CD45RA-negative fraction. The chain uses TRBV28 and TRBJ2-7; D unclear. The CDR3 DNA reads TGTGCCAGCAGTCGACCTCGCGGCAGTCTCCCATCCTACGAGCAGTACTTC. This sequence encodes CASSRPRGSLPSYEQYF.